The 7 T cell receptor beta chains below all came from one sample that was sequenced in a study of Ad26.COV2.S vaccination and SARS-CoV-2 variants. The repertoire was sequenced with immunoSEQ multiplex PCR; TCRdb's copy has only in-frame clones and lacks some. The table has some 290,000 clones, about 82% seen once. The treatment is: roughly 19 received Ad26.COV2.S at low or high dose, single or two shots; a few received placebo; per-sample allocation not given. The samples were gathered on day 63 after the first injection of vaccine or placebo. Sequencing used peripheral blood, obtained in a trial of Ad26.COV2.S vaccine versus placebo. These receptors came from a person between 18 and 59 years old who received the Ad26.COV2.S COVID-19 vaccine or a placebo.

The chain recombines TRBV6-1 with TRBJ2-3; TRBD1 matches at 11 bases. The V gene end was trimmed by 4 bases and the J gene end by 4 bases; junction bases not matched to a gene: 7. Germline-derived CDR1 and CDR2 are MNHNS and SASEGT. The CDR3 is made up of 16 amino acids. The CDR3 spells CASSAGQGVGADTQYF. The CDR3 DNA reads as TGTGCCAGCAGTGCGGGACAGGGGGTAGGCGCAGATACGCAGTATTTT.

The chain uses TRBV7-6 and TRBJ2-7, with D unclear. This CDR3 has 14 amino acids. CDR1 and CDR2 from the germline V gene are SGHVS and FNYEAQ. V lost 5 bases, J lost 5 bases, and 16 bases lay in between. The CDR3 nucleotides read TGTGCCAGCAGCGGCGGACGGAACCCCGACGAGCAGTACTTC. Its protein product is CASSGGRNPDEQYF. Full variable domain (outside the CDR3, taken from reference TRBV7-6 and TRBJ2-7): GAGVSQSPRYKVTKRGQDVALRCDPISGHVSLYWYRQALGQGPEFLTYFNYEAQQDKSGLPNDRFSAERPEGSISTLTIQRTEQRDSAMYRCASSGGRNPDEQYFGPGTRLTVT.

This clone occurred once. The rearrangement links TRBV4-1 to TRBJ2-1; TRBD2 matches 8 bases. The J segment lost 3 bases and the V segment lost 3 bases, leaving 1 base of the junction unmatched. There are 14 residues in the CDR3. Germline CDR1 MGHRA, CDR2 YSYEKL. CDR3 sequence: CASSQGTSYNEQFF. The CDR3 region has the DNA TGCGCCAGCAGCCAGGGGACTAGCTACAATGAGCAGTTCTTC.

The genes are TRBV24-1 and TRBJ2-6, with D perhaps TRBD1 (5 bases). V lost 1 base and J lost 8, with 17 bases in between. The CDR3 is made up of 17 amino acids. The V gene's germline CDR1 is KGHDR and CDR2 SFDVKD. CDR3 in DNA: TGTGCCACCAGTGATTTTCTCCCCAGGGATTTGACCAACGTCCTGACTTTC. Amino acid sequence: CATSDFLPRDLTNVLTF.

V and J are TRBV28 and TRBJ2-7; 8 nucleotides line up with TRBD1. Germline assignment: CDR1 MDHEN and CDR2 SYDVKM. The V gene end was trimmed by 2 bases and the J gene end by 3 bases; junction bases not matched to a gene: 6. The CDR3 runs 15 residues. The CDR3 loop is CASSLPDRDDYEQYF. CDR3 DNA: TGTGCCAGCAGTTTACCGGACAGGGACGACTACGAGCAGTACTTC.

This clone came up once. The genes are TRBV6-5 and TRBJ1-1; no clear D gene. CDR1 is MNHEY and CDR2 is SVGAGI in the germline V gene. This CDR3 is 14 amino acids long. V was shortened by 2 bases and J by 4 bases, with 11 bases between the two germline ends. CDR3 nucleotide sequence: TGTGCCAGCAGTTACATAGGTGGCGGCACTGAAGCTTTCTTT. As protein: CASSYIGGGTEAFF.

The chain combines TRBV11-2 with TRBJ1-4; D call uncertain. This CDR3 region has 16 residues. Germline V gene sequence: CDR1 SGHAT, CDR2 FQNNGV. With 5 bases removed from V and 7 bases from J, the gap between germline ends came to 20 bases. CDR3 coding DNA: TGTGCCAGCAGCCTAATGACCGGCAGGCTGAGTGAAAAACTGTTTTTT. As protein: CASSLMTGRLSEKLFF.